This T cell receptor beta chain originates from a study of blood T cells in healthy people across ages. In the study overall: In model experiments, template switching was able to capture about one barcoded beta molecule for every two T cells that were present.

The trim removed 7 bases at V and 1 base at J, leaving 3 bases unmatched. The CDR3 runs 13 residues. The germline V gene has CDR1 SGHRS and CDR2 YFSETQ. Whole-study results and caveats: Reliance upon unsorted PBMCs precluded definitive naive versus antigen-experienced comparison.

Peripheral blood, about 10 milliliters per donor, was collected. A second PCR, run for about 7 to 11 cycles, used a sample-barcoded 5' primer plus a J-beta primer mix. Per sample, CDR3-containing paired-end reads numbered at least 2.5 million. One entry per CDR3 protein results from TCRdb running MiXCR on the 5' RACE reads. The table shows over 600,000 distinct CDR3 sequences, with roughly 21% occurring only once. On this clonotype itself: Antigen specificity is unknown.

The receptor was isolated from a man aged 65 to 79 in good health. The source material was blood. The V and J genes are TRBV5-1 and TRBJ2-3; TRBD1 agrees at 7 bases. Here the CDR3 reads CASHRGGTDTQYF. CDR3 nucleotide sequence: TGCGCCAGCCACAGGGGTGGCACAGATACGCAGTATTTT.